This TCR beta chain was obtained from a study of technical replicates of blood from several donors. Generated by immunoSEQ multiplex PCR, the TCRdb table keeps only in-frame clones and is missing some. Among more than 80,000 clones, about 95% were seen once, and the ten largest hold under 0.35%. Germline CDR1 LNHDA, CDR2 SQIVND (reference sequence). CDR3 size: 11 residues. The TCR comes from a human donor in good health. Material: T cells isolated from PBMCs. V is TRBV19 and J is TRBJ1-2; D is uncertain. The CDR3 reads CAVVTYYGYTF. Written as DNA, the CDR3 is TGTGCGGTCGTTACTTACTATGGCTACACCTTC.